The 8 T cell receptor beta chains below come from one sample, sequenced in a study of blood T cell repertoires in COVID-19. Clones were read by immunoSEQ multiplex PCR, and TCRdb kept only the in-frame ones, dropping some. The table has 120,000 or so clones, around 87% seen once; the top ten hold approximately 3.3%. Material: peripheral blood. All receptors come from a woman aged 55-75 years with acute or convalescent COVID-19.

The genes are TRBV19 and TRBJ2-5; a possible D gene is TRBD2 (6 bases). The germline V gene encodes CDR1 LNHDA and CDR2 SQIVND (reference sequence). Trimming took 4 bases from V and 0 from J, leaving 24 bases between them. The CDR3 totals 19 residues. Here the CDR3 DNA reads TGTGCCAGTAGTAGGACTGCAGTTGGGGCGGGATTCGACCAAGAGACCCAGTACTTC. Encoded protein: CASSRTAVGAGFDQETQYF.

The rearrangement uses TRBV10-3 and TRBJ1-2; 10 bases align to TRBD1. Germline CDR1 is ENHRY and CDR2 is SYGVKD. The length of the CDR3 is 14 residues. The V gene end was trimmed by 6 bases and the J gene end by 8 bases; junction bases not matched to a gene: 9. The CDR3 DNA follows: TGTGCCATCAGCGACAGGGGGCGCCTGGGCGGCTACACCTTC. Translation: CAISDRGRLGGYTF.

The chain couples TRBV7-9 to TRBJ1-2; D gene ambiguous. Between the trimmed V and J ends, which lost 4 bases and 4 bases, there was a span of 16 bases. From germline, CDR1 is SEHNR and CDR2 FQNEAQ (reference sequence). This CDR3 region has 15 residues. The CDR3 DNA is TGTGCCAGCAGCTCCGGCCAGGCGCTTTTCTATGGCTACACCTTC. Amino acid sequence: CASSSGQALFYGYTF.

This rearrangement joins TRBV9 to TRBJ2-3, with TRBD1 matching 7 bases. There are 17 residues in the CDR3. Germline V lookup: CDR1 SGDLS, CDR2 YYNGEE. Unmatched junction bases numbered 19, after V lost 4 bases and J lost 8 bases. As DNA, the CDR3 is TGTGCCAGCAGCTTCCTCGGGTGGGACAGCAGCATCGGTACGCAGTATTTT. Its protein product is CASSFLGWDSSIGTQYF.

J is TRBJ1-5 and V is TRBV11-2; D gene uncertain. CDR1 and CDR2 from the germline V gene are SGHAT and FQNNGV. The CDR3 sequence is 13 residues long. The ends were cut back, 1 base at V and 5 bases at J, with 6 bases in the middle. The CDR3 DNA reads as TGTGCCAGCAGCTTAGGGGCAGATCAGCCCCAGCATTTT. It translates to CASSLGADQPQHF.

CDR3 DNA: TGTGCCTGGAGAGGGAGCACTGAAGCTTTCTTT. Translated, it gives CAWRGSTEAFF. The chain uses TRBV30 and TRBJ1-1; D not resolved. The V end lost 3 bases, the J end lost 4 bases, and 6 bases lay between the germline ends. The CDR3 extends over 11 amino acids. Germline CDR1 is GTSNPN and CDR2 is SVGIG (reference sequence).

This rearrangement joins TRBV9 to TRBJ2-1, with TRBD2 matching over 10 bases. Losses at the gene ends were 0 bases for V and 4 bases for J; bases not matched to a gene: 4. There are 16 residues in the CDR3. Germline-derived CDR1 and CDR2 are SGDLS and YYNGEE. The CDR3 region has the DNA TGTGCCAGCAGCGTAGCAGCGGGAGGGCCTTACAATGAGCAGTTCTTC. Its translation: CASSVAAGGPYNEQFF.

The chain carries TRBV2 and TRBJ1-2; D not resolved. The CDR3 spans 16 residues. The V end lost 6 bases, the J end lost 2 bases, and 19 bases lay between the germline ends. CDR1 is SNHLY, CDR2 FYNNEI, per germline. Here the CDR3 DNA reads TGTGCCAGCAGAGGACGTTACGAGGGAGGGAACTATGGCTACACCTTC. Protein sequence: CASRGRYEGGNYGYTF.